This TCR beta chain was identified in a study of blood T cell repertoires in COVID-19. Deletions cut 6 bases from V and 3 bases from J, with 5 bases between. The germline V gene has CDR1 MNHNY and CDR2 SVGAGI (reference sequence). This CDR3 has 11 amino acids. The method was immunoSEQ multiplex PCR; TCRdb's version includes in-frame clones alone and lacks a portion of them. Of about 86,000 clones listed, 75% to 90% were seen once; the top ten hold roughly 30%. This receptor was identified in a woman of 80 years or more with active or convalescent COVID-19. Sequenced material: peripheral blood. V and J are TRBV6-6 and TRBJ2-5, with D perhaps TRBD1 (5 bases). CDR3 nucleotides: TGTGCCAGCAGACAGGAAGAGACCCAGTACTTC. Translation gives CASRQEETQYF.